This TCR beta chain is from a study of shared clonotypes between healthy human individuals. TCRdb's copy holds only in-frame clones and misses some; the assay was immunoSEQ multiplex PCR. Seen here are about 2.3 million clones, about nine tenths observed once, and the top ten hold 0.37%. Broader study findings: Only blood samples were collected, and tissue repertoires likely differ.

As concerns this clone: What it binds is unknown.

Germline values: CDR1 SNHLY, CDR2 FYNNEI. J lost 1 base, V lost 4 bases, and 5 bases had no gene match. CDR3 length: 15 residues. The sequence was obtained from a man younger than 35 in good health. Some clones in this sample may be carry-over from other donors' samples. Sequences were obtained from naive CD4+ T cells from PBMCs. Subset given: CD45RA+ positively selected. The J gene is TRBJ1-2, the V gene TRBV2; TRBD1 matches 8 bases. Here the CDR3 DNA reads TGTGCCAGCAGTGTCTCAGGGGGCAGTAACTATGGCTACACCTTC. This sequence encodes CASSVSGGSNYGYTF.